This T cell receptor (beta chain) is drawn from a study of blood T cells in healthy people across ages. Using a J-beta primer mix together with a sample-barcoded 5' primer, a second PCR was run for roughly 6 to 12 cycles. TCRdb recomputed calls from the 5' RACE reads with MiXCR, one row per CDR3 protein. The data show more than 500,000 distinct CDR3 sequences, over 25% seen once. V was clipped by 3 bases and J by 6 bases, with 17 bases between them. The CDR3 is made up of 15 amino acids. Germline V gene lookup returns CDR1 DFQATT and CDR2 SNEGSKA (reference sequence). These data were also reused for a study on T cells of mothers and their children. This second study says: Thymic selection molds TCR recombination output in much the same way for related pairs as for unrelated pairs. Persisting microchimeric T cell clones went undetected.

Sequenced sample: blood. This receptor was obtained from a boy between 2 and 15 years old in good health. This chain joins TRBV20-1 and TRBJ1-4, with D unresolved. CDR3 coding DNA: TGCAGTGCTAGTCGAGGTGCAGTTGAGGATGAAAAACTGTTTTTT. Translated: CSASRGAVEDEKLFF.